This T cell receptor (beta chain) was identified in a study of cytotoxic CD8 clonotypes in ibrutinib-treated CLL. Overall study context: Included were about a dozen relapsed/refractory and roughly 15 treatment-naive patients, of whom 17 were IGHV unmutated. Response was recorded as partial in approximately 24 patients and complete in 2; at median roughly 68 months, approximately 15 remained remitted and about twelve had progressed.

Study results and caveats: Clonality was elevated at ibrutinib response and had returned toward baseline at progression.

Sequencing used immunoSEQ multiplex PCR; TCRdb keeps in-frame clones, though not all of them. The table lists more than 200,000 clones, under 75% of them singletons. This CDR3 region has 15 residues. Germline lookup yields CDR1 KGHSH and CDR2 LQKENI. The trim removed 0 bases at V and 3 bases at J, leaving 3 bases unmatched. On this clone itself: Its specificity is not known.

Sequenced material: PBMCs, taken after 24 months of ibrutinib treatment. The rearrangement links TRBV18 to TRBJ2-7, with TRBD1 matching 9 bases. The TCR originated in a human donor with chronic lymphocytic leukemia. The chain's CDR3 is CASSPPPGQGYEQYF. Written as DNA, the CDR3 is TGTGCCAGCTCACCACCCCCGGGACAGGGCTACGAGCAGTACTTC.